These 9 T cell receptor beta chains came from one sample sequenced in a study of T cell responses to AZD1222 COVID-19 vaccine. TCRdb's copy holds only in-frame clones and misses some; the assay was immunoSEQ multiplex PCR. In the table there are around 120,000 clones, around nine tenths of which are singletons. This sample comprised peripheral blood, obtained 28 days after the second AZD1222 dose. Every receptor here comes from an adult who received the AZD1222 COVID-19 vaccine.

CDR3 loop: CATSRALNNYGYTF. The CDR3 nucleotides read TGTGCCACCAGCAGAGCCCTAAATAACTATGGCTACACCTTC. The chain joins TRBV15 to TRBJ1-2; D is uncertain. This CDR3 has 14 amino acids. Between the trimmed V and J ends, which lost 1 base and 1 base, there was a span of 7 bases. Germline CDR1 reads LNHNV; CDR2 reads YYDKDF (reference sequence).

This chain links TRBV27 with TRBJ2-3, with 9 nucleotides matching TRBD2. Germline assignment: CDR1 MNHEY and CDR2 SMNVEV (reference sequence). The CDR3 runs 14 residues. V trimming: 4 bases; J trimming: 6 bases; junction bases outside the gene matches: 5. CDR3 DNA sequence: TGTGCCAGCAGTTCTAGCGGGGCTCAGGATACGCAGTATTTT. Residues: CASSSSGAQDTQYF.

The gene calls are TRBV4-3 and TRBJ1-4, with 8 bases fitting TRBD1. Trimming removed 1 base from V and 3 bases from J; junction bases left unmatched: 1. The germline gives CDR1 LGHNA, CDR2 YSLEER. The CDR3 covers 15 residues. CDR3 in amino acids: CASSQGTGSNEKLFF. DNA of the CDR3: TGCGCCAGCAGCCAAGGGACAGGGTCTAATGAAAAACTGTTTTTT.

The chain links TRBV5-6 to TRBJ1-2, with D perhaps matching TRBD1 (5 bases). The V gene's germline CDR1 is SGHDT and CDR2 YYEEEE. The CDR3 extends over 14 amino acids. V lost 2 bases to trimming and J lost 5 bases, with 13 bases between them. The DNA of the CDR3 is TGTGCCAGCAGCTTCCAAGGGGCAGGGTATGGCTACACCTTC. As protein: CASSFQGAGYGYTF.

The J gene is TRBJ2-4, the V gene TRBV24-1, with D unclear. V was trimmed by 3 bases and J by 0 bases, leaving 8 bases between them. The CDR3 runs to 15 residues. Germline CDR1 KGHDR, CDR2 SFDVKD. Here the CDR3 DNA reads TGTGCCACCAGTGATACCTGCCTAGCCAAAAACATTCAGTACTTC. Protein sequence: CATSDTCLAKNIQYF.

The gene calls are TRBV4-1 and TRBJ1-6; no definite D call. This CDR3 spans 14 amino acids. Trimming shortened V by 0 bases and J by 7 bases, and 7 bases separated the two germline ends. The germline gives CDR1 MGHRA, CDR2 YSYEKL. This CDR3 is CASSQDARNSPLHF. The CDR3 DNA is TGCGCCAGCAGCCAAGACGCCCGAAATTCACCCCTCCACTTT.

The chain uses TRBV19 and TRBJ2-7, with TRBD1 matching 9 bases. Germline assignment: CDR1 LNHDA and CDR2 SQIVND (reference sequence). The CDR3 runs 15 residues. V was clipped by 5 bases and J by 0 bases; unmatched bases: 5. CDR3 sequence reads: CASSFGQGPSYEQYF. In nucleotides, the CDR3 is TGTGCCAGTAGTTTCGGACAGGGGCCCTCCTACGAGCAGTACTTC.

The chain is built from TRBV6-6 and TRBJ2-2, with 8 positions matching TRBD1. The CDR3 runs 14 residues. Unmatched junction bases numbered 5, after V lost 6 bases and J lost 5 bases. Germline values: CDR1 MNHNY, CDR2 SVGAGI (reference sequence). The CDR3 sequence is CASRFQGATGELFF. In nucleotides, the CDR3 is TGTGCCAGCAGGTTTCAGGGGGCTACCGGGGAGCTGTTTTTT.

The chain uses TRBV18 and TRBJ1-3, with D tentatively TRBD1 (5 bases). CDR1 and CDR2 (germline): KGHSH, LQKENI. The V end was cut by 3 bases, the J end by 0 bases, with 9 bases between. The CDR3 runs to 15 residues. The CDR3 region has the DNA TGTGCCAGCTCACCCCAGGGAGGCTCTGGAAACACCATATATTTT. Translated, it gives CASSPQGGSGNTIYF.